The rows below give T cell receptor beta chains drawn from one sample of a study of blood T cell repertoires in COVID-19. Sequencing was performed with immunoSEQ multiplex PCR; in TCRdb, only in-frame clones are kept and a portion is missing. The table lists 150,000 to 200,000 clones, 88% of them singletons. The source material was peripheral blood. The receptors derive from a young woman with acute or convalescent COVID-19. CDR3s include the opening cysteine and the closing phenylalanine or tryptophan. The order of the fields is clone size, D gene, V gene, J gene, CDR3 protein, CDR3 DNA. A D gene is named only where the DNA matches it firmly. Rows give clone size only sometimes, using once, few, many, or a class for an expanded clone.

abundance: once; d_gene: TRBD1; v_gene: TRBV6-5; j_gene: TRBJ2-2; CDR3aa: CASSRGQLTGELFF; CDR3nt: TGTGCCAGCAGCCGGGGACAGCTCACCGGGGAGCTGTTTTTT
abundance: .; d_gene: TRBD1; v_gene: TRBV5-6; j_gene: TRBJ2-2; CDR3aa: CASSLVGQGELFF; CDR3nt: TGTGCCAGCAGCTTGGTAGGACAGGGTGAGCTGTTTTTT
abundance: .; d_gene: .; v_gene: TRBV18; j_gene: TRBJ1-6; CDR3aa: CASSPRRGGDNSPLHF; CDR3nt: TGTGCCAGCTCACCCCGGAGGGGGGGGGATAATTCACCCCTCCACTTT
abundance: .; d_gene: .; v_gene: TRBV7-9; j_gene: TRBJ1-6; CDR3aa: CASSLVQGPGHNSPLHF; CDR3nt: TGTGCCAGCAGCTTAGTCCAGGGGCCCGGCCATAATTCACCCCTCCACTTT
abundance: .; d_gene: .; v_gene: TRBV14; j_gene: TRBJ2-1; CDR3aa: CASSQVAGREQFF; CDR3nt: TGTGCCAGCAGCCAAGTCGCGGGAAGGGAGCAGTTCTTC
abundance: .; d_gene: .; v_gene: TRBV2; j_gene: TRBJ1-1; CDR3aa: CASSEVGQRGQAFF; CDR3nt: TGTGCCAGCAGTGAAGTCGGACAGAGGGGTCAAGCTTTCTTT
abundance: .; d_gene: .; v_gene: TRBV5-5; j_gene: TRBJ1-2; CDR3aa: CASSLVGGSSQHGYTF; CDR3nt: TGTGCCAGCAGCTTGGTGGGGGGGTCAAGCCAACATGGCTACACCTTC
abundance: few; d_gene: .; v_gene: TRBV12-3/TRBV12-4; j_gene: TRBJ1-2; CDR3aa: CASSQGPGEGYTF; CDR3nt: TGTGCCAGCAGTCAGGGACCGGGAGAGGGCTACACCTTC
abundance: .; d_gene: .; v_gene: TRBV7-9; j_gene: TRBJ2-1; CDR3aa: CASSLNLNEQFF; CDR3nt: TGTGCCAGCAGCTTAAATCTCAATGAGCAGTTCTTC
abundance: .; d_gene: .; v_gene: TRBV24-1; j_gene: TRBJ2-1; CDR3aa: CATSDFNEQFF; CDR3nt: TGTGCCACCAGTGACTTCAATGAGCAGTTCTTC
abundance: .; d_gene: TRBD2; v_gene: TRBV28; j_gene: TRBJ2-2; CDR3aa: CASLAGAVTGELFF; CDR3nt: TGTGCCAGTCTAGCGGGAGCGGTCACCGGGGAGCTGTTTTTT
abundance: .; d_gene: .; v_gene: TRBV4-1; j_gene: TRBJ2-5; CDR3aa: CASSRGWLATEGETQYF; CDR3nt: TGCGCCAGCAGCCGGGGCTGGCTGGCGACGGAGGGAGAGACCCAGTACTTC
abundance: once; d_gene: TRBD1; v_gene: TRBV29-1; j_gene: TRBJ2-1; CDR3aa: CSVGTGPGYNEQFF; CDR3nt: TGCAGCGTTGGGACAGGGCCGGGGTACAATGAGCAGTTCTTC
abundance: once; d_gene: TRBD1; v_gene: TRBV6-5; j_gene: TRBJ1-1; CDR3aa: CASSSSGTGMTFF; CDR3nt: TGTGCCAGCAGTTCCTCCGGGACAGGAATGACTTTCTTT
abundance: .; d_gene: .; v_gene: TRBV7-8; j_gene: TRBJ2-5; CDR3aa: CASKSETYQETQYF; CDR3nt: TGTGCCAGCAAATCGGAGACTTACCAAGAGACCCAGTACTTC
abundance: .; d_gene: .; v_gene: TRBV9; j_gene: TRBJ1-1; CDR3aa: CASSVSRGGTEAFF; CDR3nt: TGTGCCAGCAGCGTGAGCAGGGGCGGAACTGAAGCTTTCTTT